This TCR beta chain comes out of a study of blood T cells in healthy people across ages. It was with a sample-barcoded 5' primer and a J-beta primer mix that a second PCR of roughly 6 to 11 cycles was run. Unique molecular identifiers of 12 random nucleotides labeled each cDNA. MiXCR was run by TCRdb on the 5' RACE reads, yielding one entry per CDR3 protein. The sample lists over 1,300,000 distinct CDR3 sequences; around 55% were seen once. Overall study results and limits: Diversity was estimated from one million T cells, and these estimates were considered underestimates. Fewer expanded clones and more diversity marked long-lived versus aged donors.

Notes on this clonotype: Its antigen is undetermined.

CDR1 is SGHRS and CDR2 is YFSETQ in the germline V gene. Trimming removed 7 bases from V and 3 bases from J; junction bases left unmatched: 9. The CDR3 loop spans 14 amino acids. The sequence was collected from a man aged 18 to 29 in good health. The sequenced sample consisted of blood. The rearrangement links TRBV5-1 to TRBJ1-1; 7 positions match TRBD1. The DNA of the CDR3 is TGCGCCAGCGGCACAGGGGTGAGGGACACTGAAGCTTTCTTT. It specifies CASGTGVRDTEAFF. Combining the CDR3 with reference TRBV5-1 and TRBJ1-1 gives the whole variable domain KAGVTQTPRYLIKTRGQQVTLSCSPISGHRSVSWYQQTPGQGLQFLFEYFSETQRNKGNFPGRFSGRQFSNSRSEMNVSTLELGDSALYLCASGTGVRDTEAFFGQGTRLTVV.